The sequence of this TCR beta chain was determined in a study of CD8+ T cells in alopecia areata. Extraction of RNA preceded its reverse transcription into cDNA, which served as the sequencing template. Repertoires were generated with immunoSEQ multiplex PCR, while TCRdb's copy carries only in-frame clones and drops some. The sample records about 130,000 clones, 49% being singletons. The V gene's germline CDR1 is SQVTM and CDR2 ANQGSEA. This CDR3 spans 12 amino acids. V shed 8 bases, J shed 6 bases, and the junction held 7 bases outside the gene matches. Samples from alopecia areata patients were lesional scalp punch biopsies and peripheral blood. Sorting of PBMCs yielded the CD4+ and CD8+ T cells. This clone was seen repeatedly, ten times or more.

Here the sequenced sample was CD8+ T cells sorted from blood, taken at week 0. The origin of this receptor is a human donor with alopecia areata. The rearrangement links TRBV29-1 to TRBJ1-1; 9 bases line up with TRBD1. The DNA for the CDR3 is TGCAGCCTAGGAACAGGGGGCTCTGAAGCTTTCTTT. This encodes CSLGTGGSEAFF.